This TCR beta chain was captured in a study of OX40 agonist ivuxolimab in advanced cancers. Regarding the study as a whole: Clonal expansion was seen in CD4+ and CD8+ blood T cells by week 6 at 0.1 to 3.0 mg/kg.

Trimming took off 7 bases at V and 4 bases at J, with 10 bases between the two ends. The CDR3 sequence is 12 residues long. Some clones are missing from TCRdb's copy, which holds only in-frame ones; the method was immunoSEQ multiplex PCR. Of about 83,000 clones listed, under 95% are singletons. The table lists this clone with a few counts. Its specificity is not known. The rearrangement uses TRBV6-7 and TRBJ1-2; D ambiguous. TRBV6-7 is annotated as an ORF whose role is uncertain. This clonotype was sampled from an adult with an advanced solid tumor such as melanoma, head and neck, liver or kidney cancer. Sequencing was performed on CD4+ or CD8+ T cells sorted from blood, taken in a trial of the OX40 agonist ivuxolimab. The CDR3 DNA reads TGTGCCAGCATCCAGACAAGCTATGGCTACACCTTC. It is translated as CASIQTSYGYTF.